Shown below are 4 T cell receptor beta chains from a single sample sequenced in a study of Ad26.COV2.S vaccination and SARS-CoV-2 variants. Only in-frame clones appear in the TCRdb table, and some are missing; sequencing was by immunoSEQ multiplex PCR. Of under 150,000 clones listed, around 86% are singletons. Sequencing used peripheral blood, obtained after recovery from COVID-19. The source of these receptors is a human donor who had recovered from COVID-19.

CDR3 residues: CASSQDIWVGSSYNSPLHF. CDR3 sequence (DNA): TGCGCCAGCAGCCAAGATATATGGGTCGGGAGCTCCTATAATTCACCCCTCCACTTT. The chain uses TRBV4-3 and TRBJ1-6; D gene unclear. V was clipped by 0 bases and J by 0 bases, with 15 bases between them. Germline loops: CDR1 LGHNA, CDR2 YSLEER. The CDR3 sequence is 19 residues long.

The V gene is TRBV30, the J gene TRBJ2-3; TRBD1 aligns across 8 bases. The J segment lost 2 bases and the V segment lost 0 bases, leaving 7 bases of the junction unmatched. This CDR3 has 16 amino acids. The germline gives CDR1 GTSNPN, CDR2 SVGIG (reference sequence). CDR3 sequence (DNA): TGTGCCTGGAGTGTTGAGGGACAGGCCTTCACAGATACGCAGTATTTT. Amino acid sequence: CAWSVEGQAFTDTQYF.

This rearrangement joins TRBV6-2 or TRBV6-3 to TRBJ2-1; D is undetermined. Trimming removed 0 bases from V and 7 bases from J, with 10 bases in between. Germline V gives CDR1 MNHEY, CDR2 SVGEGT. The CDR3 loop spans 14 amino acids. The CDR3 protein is CASSYSKTENEQFF. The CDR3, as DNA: TGTGCCAGCAGTTACTCGAAGACCGAAAATGAGCAGTTCTTC.

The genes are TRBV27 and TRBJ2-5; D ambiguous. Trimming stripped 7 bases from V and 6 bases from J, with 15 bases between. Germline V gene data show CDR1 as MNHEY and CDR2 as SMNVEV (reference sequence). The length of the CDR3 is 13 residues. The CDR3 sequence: CASKADNAKTQYF. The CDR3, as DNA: TGTGCCAGCAAGGCCGACAACGCCAAGACCCAGTACTTC.